The 10 T cell receptor beta chains below all came from one sample that was sequenced in a study of blood T cell repertoires in COVID-19 (dated by TCRdb to 2018 to 2021). The library was made by the immunoSEQ multiplex PCR assay. The source is immuneACCESS, and TCRdb retained only in-frame sequences with V and J called. Part of the clones is not carried over; for the studies checked, unresolved V genes explain less than half of this, and the remainder is unexplained. The sample table records approximately 360,000 clones; approximately 90% of these occur just once. The ten largest clones capture approximately 1% of the sample. Sequencing was carried out using PBMCs or T cells enriched from blood (not recorded which). Receptors were obtained from a woman aged 25 to 39 with acute COVID-19.

The chain couples TRBV6-5 to TRBJ1-4; 9 bases are shared with TRBD1. The CDR3 spans 12 residues. Germline CDR1 MNHEY, CDR2 SVGAGI. With V trimmed by 6 bases and J by 8 bases, 1 base remained unmatched. CDR3 sequence (DNA): TGTGCCAGCAGGGGGACAGGGGAAAAACTGTTTTTT. Translating it yields CASRGTGEKLFF.

The chain has TRBV3-1 (or the pseudogene TRBV3-2) and TRBJ1-6; 9 bases line up with TRBD1. The CDR3 contains 14 residues. Germline V lookup: CDR1 LGHDT, CDR2 YNNKEL (reference sequence). V trimming: 10 bases; J trimming: 6 bases; junction bases outside the gene matches: 7. The DNA of the CDR3 is TGTGCCACCTCGCCGGGACAGGGTAATTCACCCCTCCACTTT. Residues: CATSPGQGNSPLHF.

This rearrangement joins TRBV10-1 to TRBJ2-1, with D possibly matching TRBD2 (5 bases). Germline V gene data show CDR1 as WNHNN and CDR2 as SYGVQD (reference sequence). The CDR3 covers 12 residues. V was pared by 2 bases and J by 12 bases, with 11 bases between. CDR3 residues: CASSERTGWQFF. CDR3 DNA: TGCGCCAGCAGTGAGAGGACGGGATGGCAGTTCTTC.

In its sample, this clone was seen a few times. The chain joins TRBV2 to TRBJ2-3, with D unclear. Germline lookup yields CDR1 SNHLY and CDR2 FYNNEI. V lost 7 bases, J lost 0 bases, and 11 bases lay in between. CDR3 length equals 14 residues. In DNA form, the CDR3 reads TGTGCCAGCATTCGTGCGCGTAGCACAGATACGCAGTATTTT. Translated: CASIRARSTDTQYF.

The chain joins TRBV6-5 to TRBJ1-2; 11 bases are shared with TRBD1. The trim removed 2 bases at V and 8 bases at J, leaving 7 bases unmatched. This CDR3 contains 15 residues. Germline V gene data show CDR1 as MNHEY and CDR2 as SVGAGI. For the CDR3, the DNA is TGTGCCAGCAGTTACGCAGGGACAGGGGGTTACGGCTACACCTTC. Translation gives CASSYAGTGGYGYTF.

This clone was counted once. This rearrangement joins TRBV5-8 to TRBJ1-1; D gene uncertain. This CDR3 has 13 amino acids. Germline CDR1 reads SGHTS; CDR2 reads YDEGEE. V lost 3 bases, J lost 0 bases, and 6 bases lay in between. The CDR3, as DNA: TGTGCCAGCAGCTCCGAGGTGAACACTGAAGCTTTCTTT. Translating it yields CASSSEVNTEAFF.

The table lists this clone with a count of one. The genes are TRBV2 and TRBJ1-2, with TRBD1 as a possible D gene (5 bases). The CDR3 totals 13 residues. The germline V and J ends were trimmed by 6 bases and 4 bases, with 12 bases remaining between them. In germline, CDR1 is SNHLY, CDR2 FYNNEI. The CDR3 reads CASSETVAYGYTF. The CDR3 bases are TGTGCCAGCAGCGAGACAGTTGCCTATGGCTACACCTTC. Filled out from reference TRBV2 and TRBJ1-2, the complete variable domain reads EPEVTQTPSHQVTQMGQEVILRCVPISNHLYFYWYRQILGQKVEFLVSFYNNEISEKSEIFDDQFSVERPDGSNFTLKIRSTKLEDSAMYFCASSETVAYGYTFGSGTRLTVV.

This chain joins TRBV6-5 and TRBJ1-2; 9 bases line up with TRBD1. With 7 bases clipped from V and 8 bases from J, the junction kept 8 bases outside the gene matches. Germline values: CDR1 MNHEY, CDR2 SVGAGI. The CDR3 contains 13 residues. The CDR3 protein is CASKPGQGGGYTF. The CDR3 bases are TGTGCCAGCAAACCGGGACAGGGCGGCGGCTACACCTTC.

The chain employs TRBV7-2 and TRBJ2-1; the match to TRBD2 covers 9 bases. The CDR3 has 15 residues. V shed 1 base and J 7 bases; nucleotides not matched to a gene: 5. The germline V gene encodes CDR1 SGHTA and CDR2 FQGNSA. CDR3 region: CASSLVGLAGNEQFF. The CDR3 DNA is TGTGCCAGCAGCTTAGTGGGGCTAGCGGGGAATGAGCAGTTCTTC.

The chain links TRBV3-1 (or the pseudogene TRBV3-2) to TRBJ1-3; 9 positions match TRBD1. CDR3 length: 16 amino acids. The V and J ends lost 4 bases and 5 bases, in that order; junction bases with no gene match: 9. Per the germline V gene, CDR1 is LGHDT and CDR2 is YNNKEL (reference sequence). The CDR3 nucleotides are TGTGCCAGCAGCCCGATCGGGACAGGGAATAGAAACACCATATATTTT. Translated, it gives CASSPIGTGNRNTIYF.